This T cell receptor beta chain was found in a study of blood T cell repertoires in COVID-19. The data were produced by immunoSEQ multiplex PCR, yet TCRdb's version contains in-frame clones alone and is incomplete. The sample has 350,000 to 400,000 clones, 85% to 90% seen once. Germline V gene data show CDR1 as SGHTS and CDR2 as YDEGEE. The CDR3 totals 12 residues. Trimming removed 4 bases from V and 6 bases from J; junction bases left unmatched: 3. This TCR derives from a man aged 18-30 years who had recovered from COVID-19. The V gene is TRBV5-8, the J gene TRBJ1-2, with 7 positions matching TRBD1. The specimen sequenced was PBMCs or T cells enriched from blood (not recorded which). The CDR3 DNA sequence: TGTGCCAGCAGCCCGGACAGGAATGGCTACACCTTC. Its translation is CASSPDRNGYTF.